Below, 22 T cell receptor beta chains from the same sample are listed, as sequenced in a study of neurological immune-mediated disorders. One entry per CDR3 protein, called by TCRdb with MiXCR from the 5' RACE reads. This table holds 65,000 to 80,000 distinct CDR3 sequences, 15% to 20% found once. Sequenced input: PBMCs. These receptors originate from a woman in her thirties or forties in good health.

This clonotype was counted ten times or more. The rearrangement links TRBV24-1 to TRBJ1-5; the D is unclear. V shed 9 bases and J shed 3 bases, with 11 bases lying between them. Germline CDR1 and CDR2: KGHDR and SFDVKD. This CDR3 spans 13 amino acids. The CDR3 sequence: CATLDGHNQPQHF. CDR3 bases: TGTGCCACCTTGGACGGGCACAATCAGCCCCAGCATTTT.

This clonotype was seen many times. The junction shows a germline mismatch at one end, possibly a read error. CDR3 nucleotides: TGTGCCAGCAGTTTACAAGGGACAGAGCGGTTCTTC. It specifies CASSLQGTERFF. This rearrangement joins TRBV12-3 or TRBV12-4 to TRBJ2-1; 7 bases are a match to TRBD1. The CDR3 totals 12 residues.

The sample holds many counts of this clonotype. The chain is built from TRBV25-1 and TRBJ2-7, with no clear D. V was trimmed by 3 bases and J by 2 bases, leaving 5 bases between them. This CDR3 region has 12 residues. Germline CDR1 and CDR2: MGHDK and SYGVNS. CDR3: CASSDFTYEQYF. In nucleotides, the CDR3 is TGTGCCAGCAGTGATTTTACCTACGAGCAGTACTTC.

Many counts were recorded for this clonotype. The V call is TRBV3-1, the J call TRBJ1-1, with 7 bases fitting TRBD1. The CDR3 consists of 15 residues. The V gene's germline CDR1 is LGHDT and CDR2 YNNKEL (reference sequence). J was trimmed by 1 base and V by 5 bases; bases with no gene match: 7. The CDR3 nucleotides are TGTGCCAGCAGCGCCGCCGGGACAGAGAACACTGAAGCTTTCTTT. It translates to CASSAAGTENTEAFF.

This clonotype was observed at least ten times. V gene TRBV5-1 combines with J gene TRBJ1-2, with a tentative D call TRBD1 (5 bases). Looked up from germline, CDR1 is SGHRS and CDR2 is YFSETQ. The CDR3 is 15 residues long. V was trimmed by 3 bases and J by 2 bases, leaving 14 bases between them. In nucleotides, the CDR3 is TGCGCCAGCAGCTCCGAACCCGCAGGGAACTATGGCTACACCTTC. Encoded protein: CASSSEPAGNYGYTF.

The sample holds many counts of this clonotype. The rearrangement links TRBV7-2 to TRBJ2-2; tentatively, D is TRBD2 (7 bases). CDR3 size: 17 residues. V was shortened by 8 bases and J by 0 bases, with 19 bases between the two germline ends. CDR1 and CDR2 (germline): SGHTA, FQGNSA. The CDR3 protein is CASEDGYGGPNTGELFF. CDR3 in DNA: TGTGCCAGCGAGGATGGATACGGGGGGCCGAACACCGGGGAGCTGTTTTTT.

A remark on this clonotype: It may be a read error: a sequence one base away is much more abundant. The chain is built from TRBV7-9 and TRBJ2-7; D might be TRBD1 or TRBD2, each matching 5 bases. The CDR3 runs to 14 residues. Trimming took 4 bases from V and 3 from J, leaving 13 bases between them. Germline V gives CDR1 SEHNR, CDR2 FQNEAQ (reference sequence). The CDR3 nucleotides read TGTGCCAGCAGCTCAAGGGACCGTGGCTACGAGCAGTACTTC. This gives the protein CASSSRDRGYEQYF.

The chain combines TRBV18 with TRBJ2-2; D is possibly TRBD1 (5 bases). The germline gives CDR1 KGHSH, CDR2 LQKENI. There are 15 residues in the CDR3. Trimming removed 3 bases at V and 4 bases at J, with 12 bases between. The CDR3 protein is CASSPQGRGTGELFF. As DNA, the CDR3 is TGTGCCAGCTCACCCCAGGGCCGTGGCACCGGGGAGCTGTTTTTT.

This clonotype was observed many times. This CDR3 reads CASSLGRLSYEQYF. CDR3 nucleotides: TGTGCCAGCAGCTTAGGTCGGTTATCTTACGAGCAGTACTTC. The chain links TRBV7-9 to TRBJ2-7; D not resolved. V was trimmed by 1 base and J by 4 bases, leaving 11 bases between them. The CDR3 totals 14 residues. Germline CDR1 and CDR2: SEHNR and FQNEAQ (reference sequence).

The chain is built from TRBV18 and TRBJ2-5; weak D call: TRBD2 (5 bases). There are 14 residues in the CDR3. Germline V CDR1 and CDR2: KGHSH, LQKENI. Trimming pared 3 bases from V and 1 base from J, leaving 9 bases between. The CDR3 DNA sequence: TGTGCCAGCTCACCGAGGGCAGTCCAAGAGACCCAGTACTTC. Protein sequence: CASSPRAVQETQYF.

Only a few counts were recorded for this clonotype. V usage is TRBV10-3 and J usage is TRBJ2-1; TRBD2 aligns across 12 bases. The CDR3 totals 17 residues. The ends lost 2 bases at V and 2 bases at J; junction bases unmatched: 4. Germline V CDR1 and CDR2: ENHRY, SYGVKD. CDR3 residues: CAISEGLAGGTYNEQFF. In nucleotides, the CDR3 is TGTGCCATCAGTGAGGGGCTAGCGGGGGGGACCTACAATGAGCAGTTCTTC.

This clonotype was seen ten or more times. The CDR3 sequence: CASSPSGGATDTQYF. The CDR3 nucleotides are TGTGCCAGCAGCCCAAGCGGGGGGGCCACAGATACGCAGTATTTT. The chain carries TRBV7-2 and TRBJ2-3; 10 nucleotides align to TRBD2. Germline trimming cut 5 bases from V and 2 bases from J; bases unmatched to any gene: 4. The CDR3 extends over 15 amino acids. Per the germline V gene, CDR1 is SGHTA and CDR2 is FQGNSA.

This clonotype showed up many times. The V call is TRBV6-2 or TRBV6-3, the J call TRBJ2-5, with D uncertain. Germline V CDR1 and CDR2: MNHEY, SVGEGT. This CDR3 comprises 14 residues. Between the trimmed V and J ends, which lost 7 bases and 4 bases, there was a span of 16 bases. The CDR3 DNA reads as TGTGCCAGCAAGGGCACCGTGCCACCAGAGACCCAGTACTTC. Amino acid sequence: CASKGTVPPETQYF.

This rearrangement joins TRBV5-4 to TRBJ2-3; D gene uncertain. CDR1 and CDR2 (germline): SGHNT, YYREEE (reference sequence). Trimming stripped 0 bases from V and 2 bases from J, with 7 bases between. The CDR3 is 14 residues long. The chain's CDR3 is CASSLGTYTDTQYF. CDR3 DNA: TGTGCCAGCAGCTTGGGTACTTACACAGATACGCAGTATTTT.

This clonotype was seen ten or more times. The chain joins TRBV20-1 to TRBJ2-7; maybe TRBD1 (6 bases). This CDR3 region has 15 residues. The V gene lost 6 bases and the J gene lost 2 bases, with 20 bases spanning the gap. Germline V CDR1 and CDR2: DFQATT, SNEGSKA (reference sequence). Here the CDR3 reads CSATPRAQGPYEQYF. The CDR3 DNA reads TGCAGTGCAACCCCGAGGGCACAGGGCCCCTACGAGCAGTACTTC.

In this sample, this clonotype turned up many times. The rearrangement links TRBV6-5 to TRBJ1-2, with D uncertain. This CDR3 region has 14 residues. Germline V gives CDR1 MNHEY, CDR2 SVGAGI. The germline V and J ends were trimmed by 2 bases and 2 bases, with 9 bases remaining between them. The CDR3 protein is CASSYGGVNYGYTF. As DNA, the CDR3 is TGTGCCAGCAGTTACGGTGGGGTAAACTATGGCTACACCTTC.

This clonotype was recorded a few times. The chain links TRBV18 to TRBJ1-1, with D maybe TRBD1 (6 bases). The CDR3 has 15 amino acids. In germline, CDR1 is KGHSH, CDR2 LQKENI. V lost 3 bases to trimming and J lost 1 base, with 12 bases between them. CDR3 DNA sequence: TGTGCCAGCTCACCGGGGGGCGGGGAGAACACTGAAGCTTTCTTT. Translated, it gives CASSPGGGENTEAFF.

At least ten counts were recorded for this clonotype. CDR3 in amino acids: CASSFGRPGSRSSYNEQFF. Here the CDR3 DNA reads TGCGCCAGCAGCTTTGGTCGGCCTGGAAGTCGGAGCTCCTACAATGAGCAGTTCTTC. The gene calls are TRBV5-1 and TRBJ2-1; D is unclear. From germline, CDR1 is SGHRS and CDR2 YFSETQ. The CDR3 spans 19 residues. Trimming took 2 bases from V and 0 from J, leaving 21 bases between them.

This clonotype was detected many times. The V call is TRBV27, the J call TRBJ1-2; TRBD1 matches at 7 bases. Unmatched junction bases numbered 10, after V lost 4 bases and J lost 8 bases. Per the germline V gene, CDR1 is MNHEY and CDR2 is SMNVEV (reference sequence). The CDR3 runs to 14 residues. DNA for the CDR3: TGTGCCAGCAGTTCAACAGGGGCAGGGAGAGGCTACACCTTC. It translates to CASSSTGAGRGYTF.

The sample holds many counts of this clonotype. V gene TRBV28 combines with J gene TRBJ2-1; TRBD2 matches at 10 bases. Germline CDR1 reads MDHEN; CDR2 reads SYDVKM. V lost 4 bases to trimming and J lost 5 bases; unmatched junction nucleotides: 8. The CDR3 runs to 16 residues. CDR3 in amino acids: CASSWASGGRDNEQFF. Here the CDR3 DNA reads TGTGCCAGCAGTTGGGCTAGCGGGGGCAGGGACAATGAGCAGTTCTTC.

This clonotype was counted ten times or more. The J gene is TRBJ1-5, the V gene TRBV4-3, with unresolved D. V was trimmed by 1 base and J by 7 bases, leaving 8 bases between them. The CDR3 totals 13 residues. Germline V gives CDR1 LGHNA, CDR2 YSLEER. The CDR3 loop is CASSQGPDQPQHF. CDR3 sequence (DNA): TGCGCCAGCAGCCAAGGACCCGACCAGCCCCAGCATTTT.

The table lists this clonotype with many counts. The V call is TRBV20-1, the J call TRBJ2-5; D is uncertain. Germline assignment: CDR1 DFQATT and CDR2 SNEGSKA (reference sequence). This CDR3 is 17 amino acids long. Trimming stripped 6 bases from V and 4 bases from J, with 27 bases between. In nucleotides, the CDR3 is TGCAGTGCCCCGATCCCCCGACGTGGCTCCGTTGGAGAGACCCAGTACTTC. Its protein is CSAPIPRRGSVGETQYF.